The T cell receptor beta chain under discussion was sequenced for a study of T cell responses to AZD1222 COVID-19 vaccine. With 4 bases clipped from V and 12 bases from J, the junction kept 5 bases outside the gene matches. There are 12 residues in the CDR3. CDR1 SGDLS and CDR2 YYNGEE come from the germline V gene. Study conclusions and caveats: The donor group comprised mostly white British people and more females; the analysis possibly underestimated clonal diversity.

Turning to this clone: Its antigen is not identified.

Method: immunoSEQ multiplex PCR; TCRdb's copy keeps in-frame clones and lacks some. The sample shows some 120,000 clones, about 88% of them seen only once. This clonotype was obtained from an adult in good health. The gene calls are TRBV9 and TRBJ2-5, with 11 bases matching TRBD2. Sequencing was performed on peripheral blood, taken on day 0 of MenACWY control vaccination. The CDR3 protein is CASSKTSGNKYF. The CDR3 nucleotides read TGTGCCAGCAGCAAGACTAGCGGGAATAAGTACTTC.